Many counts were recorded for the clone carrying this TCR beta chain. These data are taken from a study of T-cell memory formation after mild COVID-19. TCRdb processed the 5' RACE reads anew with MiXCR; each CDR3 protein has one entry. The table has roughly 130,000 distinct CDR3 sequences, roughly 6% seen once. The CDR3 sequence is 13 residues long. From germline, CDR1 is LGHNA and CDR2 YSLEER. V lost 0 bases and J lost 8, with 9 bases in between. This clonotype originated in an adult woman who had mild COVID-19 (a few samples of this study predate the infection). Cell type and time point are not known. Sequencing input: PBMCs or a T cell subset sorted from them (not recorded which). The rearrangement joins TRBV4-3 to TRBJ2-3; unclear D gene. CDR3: CASSQDLRFTQYF. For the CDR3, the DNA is TGCGCCAGCAGCCAAGATCTCCGGTTTACGCAGTATTTT.